The 22 T cell receptor beta chains below were found in one sample sequenced in a study of cytomegalovirus exposure and HLA in healthy donors (dated by TCRdb to 2017 to 2019). Libraries were constructed by the immunoSEQ multiplex PCR assay. For the multiplex PCR, a mixture combining 60 forward primers for TCR Vbeta segments and 13 reverse primers for TCR Jbeta segments was used. TCRdb took this table from immuneACCESS and kept in-frame rearrangements with V and J called. Such tables lack part of the clones; where checked against another copy, unresolved V genes explain under half of the gap, and the rest is unexplained. The table for this sample shows 150,000 to 250,000 clones. Of the sample, around 0.7% is held by the ten largest clones. The sequencing sample was made of PBMCs. All receptors derive from a boy under 18 in good health and CMV-seronegative.

V usage is TRBV6-1 and J usage is TRBJ2-1, with D possibly matching TRBD1 (5 bases). CDR3 length: 16 residues. The ends were cut back, 1 base at V and 4 bases at J, with 14 bases in the middle. CDR1 is MNHNS, CDR2 SASEGT, per germline. The CDR3 DNA is TGTGCCAGCAGTGAAGGGTCCAGGGCAGGGTACAATGAGCAGTTCTTC. Amino acids: CASSEGSRAGYNEQFF.

This chain links TRBV28 with TRBJ1-1; TRBD1 might be the D (5 bases). The V gene lost 6 bases and the J gene lost 3 bases, with 8 bases spanning the gap. The CDR3 runs 12 residues. The V gene's germline CDR1 is MDHEN and CDR2 SYDVKM. The CDR3 is CASRLGDTEAFF. The CDR3 DNA reads TGTGCCAGCAGGCTAGGGGACACTGAAGCTTTCTTT.

As DNA, the CDR3 is TGTGCCAGCACCTCGGGGACAGGGAATGGCTACACCTTC. Protein: CASTSGTGNGYTF. This rearrangement joins TRBV7-9 to TRBJ1-2, with 9 bases fitting TRBD1. Germline trimming cut 7 bases from V and 6 bases from J; bases unmatched to any gene: 6. CDR1 SEHNR and CDR2 FQNEAQ come from the germline V gene (reference sequence). The CDR3 covers 13 residues.

Written as DNA, the CDR3 is TGCAGCGTTGAATCATCACATTCCTACGAGCAGTACTTC. The encoded protein is CSVESSHSYEQYF. This chain joins TRBV29-1 and TRBJ2-7; no clear D. Trimming removed 2 bases from V and 1 base from J, with 9 bases in between. CDR3 length: 13 residues. Germline V gene data show CDR1 as SQVTM and CDR2 as ANQGSEA.

J is TRBJ1-2 and V is TRBV4-1; 7 bases match TRBD1. The CDR3 has 15 residues. J was trimmed by 4 bases and V by 4 bases; bases with no gene match: 9. CDR1 and CDR2 from the germline V gene are MGHRA and YSYEKL. CDR3 DNA: TGCGCCAGCAGCCCGCCGACAGGGAGAGGCTATGGCTACACCTTC. It is translated as CASSPPTGRGYGYTF.

The chain has TRBV6-5 and TRBJ2-5; D is possibly TRBD2 (5 bases). The CDR3 covers 13 residues. Germline-derived CDR1 and CDR2 are MNHEY and SVGAGI. With 5 bases removed from V and 5 bases from J, the gap between germline ends came to 12 bases. CDR3 coding DNA: TGTGCCAGCAGTAGCAACCAGCGGGAGACCCAGTACTTC. It codes for CASSSNQRETQYF.

The chain couples TRBV9 to TRBJ2-1; TRBD2 might be the D (6 bases). V lost 4 bases, J lost 3 bases, and 14 bases lay in between. CDR1 and CDR2 from the germline V gene are SGDLS and YYNGEE. The CDR3 is 15 residues long. The CDR3 spells CASSPPGLSYNEQFF. Here the CDR3 DNA reads TGTGCCAGCAGCCCACCGGGACTGAGCTACAATGAGCAGTTCTTC.

This chain's CDR3 is CASSFQAGGKKNIQYF. For the CDR3, the DNA is TGTGCCAGCAGTTTTCAAGCGGGGGGGAAGAAAAACATTCAGTACTTC. This sequence joins TRBV27 and TRBJ2-4, with 10 nucleotides matching TRBD2. The V and J ends lost 3 bases and 4 bases, in that order; junction bases with no gene match: 6. The CDR3 extends over 16 amino acids. Germline V gene lookup returns CDR1 MNHEY and CDR2 SMNVEV (reference sequence).

This chain uses TRBV5-8 with TRBJ2-7, with 7 bases fitting TRBD1. The CDR3 length is 15 residues. V lost 3 bases, J lost 2 bases, and 8 bases stayed unmatched. Germline CDR1 and CDR2: SGHTS and YDEGEE. CDR3 sequence: CASSSTGQRPYEQYF. The DNA of the CDR3 is TGTGCCAGCAGCTCTACGGGACAGCGGCCCTACGAGCAGTACTTC.

The chain combines TRBV11-2 with TRBJ2-6; D call uncertain. This CDR3 comprises 13 residues. The germline V and J ends were trimmed by 8 bases and 0 bases, with 5 bases remaining between them. The germline CDR1 and CDR2 sequences are SGHAT and FQNNGV. The CDR3 sequence: CASVYSGANVLTF. The CDR3 DNA reads as TGTGCCAGCGTCTACTCTGGGGCCAACGTCCTGACTTTC. Based on the CDR3 plus reference TRBV11-2 and TRBJ2-6, the full variable domain is EAGVAQSPRYKIIEKRQSVAFWCNPISGHATLYWYQQILGQGPKLLIQFQNNGVVDDSQLPKDRFSAERLKGVDSTLKIQPAKLEDSAVYLCASVYSGANVLTFGAGSRLTVL.

CDR3 DNA: TGTGCCACCAGCAGAGAGGGGACAATTTACAATGAGCAGTTCTTC. It codes for CATSREGTIYNEQFF. The rearrangement uses TRBV15 and TRBJ2-1, with D maybe TRBD1 (6 bases). CDR3 length: 15 residues. Germline V gene sequence: CDR1 LNHNV, CDR2 YYDKDF (reference sequence). The germline V and J ends were trimmed by 0 bases and 4 bases, with 10 bases remaining between them.

V gene TRBV2 combines with J gene TRBJ2-7; 7 bases map to TRBD1. V shed 6 bases, J shed 6 bases, and the junction held 11 bases outside the gene matches. CDR1 and CDR2 (germline): SNHLY, FYNNEI. This CDR3 is 14 amino acids long. The CDR3 DNA reads as TGTGCCAGCAGGAAGACAGGGCGGTCGGGCGAGCAGTACTTC. Translating gives CASRKTGRSGEQYF.

CDR3: CASSRAETQYF. Written as DNA, the CDR3 is TGTGCCAGCTCTCGAGCGGAGACCCAGTACTTC. The genes are TRBV18 and TRBJ2-5; D unclear. V was cut by 6 bases and J by 5 bases, with 7 bases left in between. This CDR3 contains 11 residues. Germline lookup yields CDR1 KGHSH and CDR2 LQKENI.

V gene TRBV9 combines with J gene TRBJ2-3; the match to TRBD2 covers 9 bases. J was trimmed by 6 bases and V by 0 bases; bases with no gene match: 5. Per germline, CDR1 SGDLS and CDR2 YYNGEE. The CDR3 loop spans 15 amino acids. CDR3 region: CASSVGRGGADTQYF. In DNA, the CDR3 is TGTGCCAGCAGCGTAGGGCGGGGGGGCGCGGATACGCAGTATTTT.

This chain connects TRBV2 to TRBJ2-3, with D possibly TRBD2 on 5 matching bases. Germline assignment: CDR1 SNHLY and CDR2 FYNNEI. The CDR3 runs 15 residues. V was cut by 4 bases and J by 2 bases, with 13 bases left in between. The DNA of the CDR3 is TGTGCCAGCAGTGGAGGGCTAGACACCACAGATACGCAGTATTTT. It specifies CASSGGLDTTDTQYF. Complete variable domain (other parts from reference TRBV2 and TRBJ2-3): EPEVTQTPSHQVTQMGQEVILRCVPISNHLYFYWYRQILGQKVEFLVSFYNNEISEKSEIFDDQFSVERPDGSNFTLKIRSTKLEDSAMYFCASSGGLDTTDTQYFGPGTRLTVL.

The CDR3, as DNA: TGCGCCAGCAGCTTCGGGACAGGGGATGAAAAACTGTTTTTT. It codes for CASSFGTGDEKLFF. The V call is TRBV5-1, the J call TRBJ1-4; 10 nucleotides agree with TRBD1. The V segment lost 2 bases and the J segment 6 bases; nucleotides outside the gene matches: 1. Germline CDR1 is SGHRS and CDR2 is YFSETQ. The CDR3 consists of 14 residues.

The chain combines TRBV28 with TRBJ1-5; 8 nucleotides match TRBD1. V dropped 3 bases and J dropped 2; count of bases not matched to a gene: 3. This CDR3 comprises 15 residues. The germline V gene encodes CDR1 MDHEN and CDR2 SYDVKM. The CDR3 loop is CASSFVQGGNQPQHF. The CDR3 DNA sequence: TGTGCCAGCAGTTTTGTACAGGGGGGCAATCAGCCCCAGCATTTT.

In the case of this clone: At one end, the junction sequence differs from germline, possibly due to a read error. This chain connects TRBV7-7 to TRBJ2-1; 9 bases line up with TRBD2. This CDR3 region has 15 residues. Germline V gene sequence: CDR1 SSHAT, CDR2 FNYEAQ (reference sequence). CDR3 region: CASSLGSGGHNEQFF. For the CDR3, the DNA is TGTGCTAGCAGCTTAGGTAGCGGGGGCCACAATGAGCAGTTCTTC.

The gene calls are TRBV11-1 and TRBJ1-5; perhaps TRBD1 as D (6 bases). The germline V gene has CDR1 SGHAT and CDR2 FQDESV (reference sequence). The germline V and J ends were trimmed by 5 bases and 2 bases, with 7 bases remaining between them. The CDR3 is made up of 13 amino acids. In nucleotides, the CDR3 is TGTGCCAGCAGCCCAGGGGGCAATCAGCCCCAGCATTTT. It is translated as CASSPGGNQPQHF.

CDR3 sequence: CASRIYRATEAFF. CDR3 DNA: TGTGCCAGCAGGATTTACAGGGCCACTGAAGCTTTCTTT. The rearrangement joins TRBV2 to TRBJ1-1; D may be TRBD1 (6 bases). Germline CDR1 and CDR2: SNHLY and FYNNEI. Trimming took 6 bases from V and 4 from J, leaving 12 bases between them. CDR3 length: 13 amino acids.

The V and J genes are TRBV6-6 and TRBJ1-1; D ambiguous. Germline V gene sequence: CDR1 MNHNY, CDR2 SVGAGI (reference sequence). This CDR3 is 15 amino acids long. V dropped 0 bases and J dropped 5 bases, with 13 bases sitting between them. Here the CDR3 DNA reads TGTGCCAGCAGTTACTCTGGGTCAATGCGGACTGAAGCTTTCTTT. This gives the protein CASSYSGSMRTEAFF.

The chain combines TRBV28 with TRBJ2-5, with 9 bases fitting TRBD1. Trimming cost V 1 base and J 7 bases; bases outside gene matches: 7. The germline V gene has CDR1 MDHEN and CDR2 SYDVKM. The CDR3 length is 15 residues. DNA for the CDR3: TGTGCCAGCAGTTTATCCCTGGACAGGGGAAGGACCCAGTACTTC. Translated, it gives CASSLSLDRGRTQYF. Combining the CDR3 with reference TRBV28 and TRBJ2-5 gives the whole variable domain DVKVTQSSRYLVKRTGEKVFLECVQDMDHENMFWYRQDPGLGLRLIYFSYDVKMKEKGDIPEGYSVSREKKERFSLILESASTNQTSMYLCASSLSLDRGRTQYFGPGTRLLVL.